This T cell receptor (beta chain) derives from a study of low-dose radiotherapy and immunotherapy resistance in tumors. At least ten counts were recorded for this clonotype. Germline V CDR1 and CDR2: MGHRA, YSYEKL. V lost 1 base and J 7 bases, leaving 17 bases between the germline ends. CDR3 size: 15 residues. TRAV- and TRBV-specific primers primed first-strand cDNA, covering alpha and beta chains. TCR amplification ran approximately 20 PCR cycles using constant-region and V-primer adapter primers. TCRdb called the reads again in MiXCR, with one record for every CDR3 protein. The sample holds over 65,000 distinct CDR3 sequences, 18% seen once. Specified time point: before trial treatment.

The TCR sequence derives from a male donor with prostate cancer. This chain uses TRBV4-1 with TRBJ2-7; possibly TRBD2 for D (6 bases). Sequencing was performed on PBMCs, taken before treatment. The CDR3 DNA sequence: TGCGCCAGCAGCCAAGTTAGGGACTCTCAGAAGGAGCAGTACTTC. Translating gives CASSQVRDSQKEQYF.